The rows below give T cell receptor beta chains drawn from one sample of a study of cytomegalovirus exposure and HLA in healthy donors. Sequenced by immunoSEQ multiplex PCR; TCRdb stores in-frame clones only, minus some. The data show roughly 99,000 clones, with roughly 80% seen just once and 2% to 2.5% held by the top ten. Sequencing was carried out using PBMCs. These receptor sequences come from a man in his thirties or forties in good health and CMV-seronegative. CDR3s include the opening cysteine and the closing phenylalanine or tryptophan. The order of the fields is D gene, J gene, clone size, V gene, CDR3 DNA, CDR3 protein. D genes are given only for firm matches. A clone size is listed for some rows: how often the clone was seen (once, few, many), or a class if it is expanded.

>NA|TRBJ1-2|NA|TRBV6-1
TGTGCCAGCAGGCGGGACGGCTATGGCTACACCTTC
CASRRDGYGYTF
>TRBD2|TRBJ2-5|NA|TRBV6-1
TGTGCCAGCAGTGTTCTAGCGGGGGGGAGGGACCAAGAGACCCAGTACTTC
CASSVLAGGRDQETQYF
>NA|TRBJ1-2|NA|TRBV19
TGTGCCAGTAGTATAGGGGCCGGCTACACCTTC
CASSIGAGYTF
>TRBD1|TRBJ1-4|NA|TRBV15
TGTGCCACCGTTAAACAGGGGGCGGGAGAAAAACTGTTTTTT
CATVKQGAGEKLFF
>NA|TRBJ2-5|once|TRBV10-2
TGCGCCAGCACGAAGGGGTTATCAGAGACCCAGTACTTC
CASTKGLSETQYF
>NA|TRBJ2-2|NA|TRBV30
TGTGCCTGGAGTGTTCAGGGGCCCGGCGGGGAGCTGTTTTTT
CAWSVQGPGGELFF
>TRBD1|TRBJ2-7|NA|TRBV6-5
TGTGCCAGCAGTTACCTCCCCGGGACAGGGAACTACGAGCAGTACTTC
CASSYLPGTGNYEQYF
>TRBD1|TRBJ1-2|medium-sized|TRBV2
TGTGCCAAAGACAGGGATGGCGATGGCTACACCTTC
CAKDRDGDGYTF
>NA|TRBJ1-2|NA|TRBV2
TGTGCCAGCAGTGCAGGATCTGGGTATGGCTACACCTTC
CASSAGSGYGYTF
>NA|TRBJ1-1|NA|TRBV29-1
TGCAGCGCGCGGGCCTTTATGAACACTGAAGCTTTCTTT
CSARAFMNTEAFF
>TRBD2|TRBJ2-3|NA|TRBV4-1
TGCGCCAGCAGCCAACCCCTAGCGGGACTCACAGATACGCAGTATTTT
CASSQPLAGLTDTQYF
>TRBD2|TRBJ2-5|NA|TRBV9
TGTGCCAGCAGCGGAGGCGGGGGTGGCGAGACCCAGTACTTC
CASSGGGGGETQYF
>TRBD2|TRBJ2-5|once|TRBV6-5
TGTGCCAGCAGCCGTACTCTAGCGGCACAAGAGACCCAGTACTTC
CASSRTLAAQETQYF
>NA|TRBJ1-2|NA|TRBV15
TGTGCCACCAGCAGAGACCAGGGTTTAGATACTGGCTACACCTTC
CATSRDQGLDTGYTF
>NA|TRBJ2-3|few|TRBV6-4
TGTGCCAGCAGTGATGGGGGGGCGGAGACAGATACGCAGTATTTT
CASSDGGAETDTQYF
>TRBD2|TRBJ2-7|NA|TRBV6-1
TGTGCCAGCAGTGAAAAAAGACTAGCCGGCTACGAGCAGTACTTC
CASSEKRLAGYEQYF
>NA|TRBJ1-6|NA|TRBV2
TGTGCCAGCGCCGTTGGACCGTTTCTTATGGGCGGGCGGATCTATAATTCACCCCTCCACTTT
CASAVGPFLMGGRIYNSPLHF
>NA|TRBJ1-2|NA|TRBV28
TGTGCCAGCAGACAGAACTATGGCTACACCTTC
CASRQNYGYTF
>NA|TRBJ2-7|NA|TRBV5-6
TGTGCCAGCAGCGCGGGGGCCTCCTACGAGCAGTACTTC
CASSAGASYEQYF
>TRBD1|TRBJ2-3|NA|TRBV5-1
TGCGCCAGCAGTACGGGACAGCCTAGCACAGATACGCAGTATTTT
CASSTGQPSTDTQYF
>TRBD2|TRBJ2-7|once|TRBV12-5
TGTGCTAGTGGTTTGGGACTAGCGGGATACGAGCAGTACTTC
CASGLGLAGYEQYF
>NA|TRBJ2-4|few|TRBV28
TGTGCCAGCAGTTTCAGGGGCGGGACAGTACAAAACATTCAGTACTTC
CASSFRGGTVQNIQYF